This T cell receptor beta chain was documented in a study of beta chain features in type 1 diabetes. Study in general: Sorted cells, some 110 million in number, were examined across all samples.

What was sequenced were expressed TCRB transcripts, since all of the isolated RNA had been reverse transcribed. Sequenced by immunoSEQ multiplex PCR; TCRdb stores in-frame clones only, minus some. The sample includes approximately 17,000 clones, 55% to 75% of them seen just once. Study-wide findings and caveats: All four CD4+ subsets from Type 1 diabetes patients carried moderately but significantly shorter TCRB CDR3s.

Trimming stripped 0 bases from V and 2 bases from J, with 7 bases between. There are 14 residues in the CDR3. CDR1 and CDR2 (germline): SGHTA, FQGNSA. For this clone: Its antigen is as yet unknown.

The chain is built from TRBV7-2 and TRBJ1-2, with TRBD1 as a possible D gene (6 bases). The clonotype was recovered from a man aged 25 to 45 with type 1 diabetes. Sequenced input: stem cell memory CD4+ T cells from blood. CDR3 loop: CASSLATGNYGYTF. CDR3 nucleotide sequence: TGTGCCAGCAGCTTAGCTACAGGGAACTATGGCTACACCTTC.